Listed below are T cell receptor beta chains from one sample, sequenced in a study of cytomegalovirus exposure and HLA in healthy donors. Assay: immunoSEQ multiplex PCR; the TCRdb copy retains only in-frame clones and omits some. The profile shows some 170,000 clones, around nine tenths of them singletons. Input material: PBMCs. The receptors here all came from a woman in her twenties or thirties in good health and CMV-seronegative. The CDR3 runs from the conserved cysteine through the conserved F or W. Fields, in order: D gene, clone size, V gene, J gene, CDR3 protein, CDR3 DNA. A D gene is named only where the DNA matches it firmly. The size entry is marked missing in some rows and otherwise reads once, few, many or a size class.

NA	NA	TRBV11-2	TRBJ2-7	CASSSGTYEQYF	TGTGCCAGCAGCTCCGGGACCTACGAGCAGTACTTC
TRBD2	NA	TRBV11-2	TRBJ2-7	CASSFDSAGGREQYF	TGTGCCAGCAGCTTCGATAGTGCCGGGGGGAGGGAGCAGTACTTC
NA	NA	TRBV5-1	TRBJ2-1	CASSQEGTEDNEQFF	TGCGCCAGCAGCCAGGAGGGGACAGAGGACAATGAGCAGTTCTTC
NA	NA	TRBV7-8	TRBJ2-7	CASSLSGLTSSYEQYF	TGTGCCAGCAGCTTAAGTGGGCTAACGAGCTCCTACGAGCAGTACTTC
TRBD1	NA	TRBV7-2	TRBJ2-5	CASSPRDRVRQETQYF	TGTGCCAGCAGCCCCCGGGACAGGGTTAGACAAGAGACCCAGTACTTC
NA	few	TRBV4-1	TRBJ1-2	CASSQAGFLEGGYGYTF	TGCGCCAGCAGCCAAGCGGGATTCTTGGAAGGAGGGTATGGCTACACCTTC
NA	NA	TRBV7-6	TRBJ2-7	CASSLDTGNYEQYF	TGTGCCAGCAGCTTAGACACAGGGAACTACGAGCAGTACTTC
NA	NA	TRBV6-5	TRBJ2-7	CASSYARAGREYEQYF	TGTGCCAGCAGTTACGCCCGAGCGGGTCGGGAGTACGAGCAGTACTTC
NA	NA	TRBV7-2	TRBJ1-5	CASSLSPPTGNQPQHF	TGTGCCAGCAGCTTAAGCCCCCCCACGGGCAATCAGCCCCAGCATTTT
TRBD2	few	TRBV7-7	TRBJ2-7	CASSLNGLAGAEQYF	TGTGCTAGCAGCTTGAACGGACTAGCGGGGGCCGAGCAGTACTTC
NA	NA	TRBV18	TRBJ2-7	CASSDQGLNEQYF	TGTGCCAGCTCAGACCAGGGGCTCAACGAGCAGTACTTC
NA	NA	TRBV4-1	TRBJ1-1	CASSPGGLEAFF	TGCGCCAGCAGCCCCGGCGGTCTTGAAGCTTTCTTT
NA	NA	TRBV27	TRBJ1-2	CASMKTSGSRYGYTF	TGTGCCAGCATGAAAACGTCGGGATCCCGCTATGGCTACACCTTC
TRBD1	once	TRBV7-6	TRBJ2-5	CASSSSGTAETQYF	TGTGCCAGCAGCTCCTCCGGGACAGCGGAGACCCAGTACTTC
TRBD2	NA	TRBV27	TRBJ2-3	CASTFRVGLAGTDTQYF	TGTGCCAGCACATTCCGCGTAGGGCTAGCGGGCACAGATACGCAGTATTTT
TRBD1	NA	TRBV5-4	TRBJ1-1	CASSSMTGVNTEAFF	TGTGCCAGCAGCTCGATGACAGGGGTGAACACTGAAGCTTTCTTT
TRBD1	NA	TRBV2	TRBJ2-7	CASSRLQGFHYEQYF	TGTGCCAGCAGTCGCTTACAGGGGTTTCACTACGAGCAGTACTTC
TRBD1	NA	TRBV27	TRBJ2-1	CASSDRGHNEQFF	TGTGCCAGCAGTGACAGGGGACACAATGAGCAGTTCTTC
TRBD1	once	TRBV6-5	TRBJ1-5	CASSRGQNQPQHF	TGTGCCAGCAGTAGGGGACAGAATCAGCCCCAGCATTTT
NA	NA	TRBV11-2	TRBJ1-3	CASSLQGYSGNTIYF	TGTGCCAGCAGCTTACAGGGTTACTCTGGAAACACCATATATTTT
NA	NA	TRBV4-2	TRBJ1-2	CASSQDQATNYGYTF	TGTGCCAGCAGCCAAGATCAGGCTACTAACTATGGCTACACCTTC
NA	NA	TRBV15	TRBJ2-3	CATSRAAGVADTQYF	TGTGCCACCAGCAGAGCGGCCGGGGTGGCAGATACGCAGTATTTT
TRBD2	NA	TRBV10-3	TRBJ2-2	CAIRLAKVSGELFF	TGTGCCATCAGACTAGCGAAGGTCTCTGGGGAGCTGTTTTTT
NA	once	TRBV6-6	TRBJ1-2	CASSIEQVLSNYGYTF	TGTGCCAGCAGTATAGAACAGGTACTATCAAACTATGGCTACACCTTC
TRBD1	NA	TRBV10-3	TRBJ1-2	CAIRSGTGPLTNYGYTF	TGTGCCATCAGGTCCGGGACAGGCCCTCTTACTAACTATGGCTACACCTTC
NA	NA	TRBV7-2	TRBJ1-6	CASSLVGTGQNSPLHF	TGTGCCAGCAGCTTAGTGGGTACAGGGCAAAATTCACCCCTCCACTTT
NA	NA	TRBV19	TRBJ1-1	CASAAALNTEAFF	TGTGCCAGCGCCGCTGCGTTGAACACTGAAGCTTTCTTT
NA	NA	TRBV25-1	TRBJ2-5	CASSEIPLETQYF	TGTGCCAGCAGTGAAATTCCTTTGGAGACCCAGTACTTC
NA	NA	TRBV6-1	TRBJ1-2	CASSGEGFYYGYTF	TGTGCCAGCAGTGGTGAGGGCTTCTACTATGGCTACACCTTC
TRBD1	NA	TRBV5-6	TRBJ1-3	CASSLGDRAAFSGNTIYF	TGTGCCAGCAGCTTGGGGGACAGGGCGGCATTCTCTGGAAACACCATATATTTT
TRBD1	few	TRBV5-4	TRBJ1-2	CASSFPGQSYGYTF	TGTGCCAGCAGCTTCCCGGGACAGTCTTATGGCTACACCTTC
TRBD1	NA	TRBV6-5	TRBJ2-7	CASGATGSRYEQYF	TGTGCCAGCGGGGCGACAGGGAGTCGATACGAGCAGTACTTC
NA	NA	TRBV4-1	TRBJ2-1	CASSHGIAQYNEQFF	TGCGCCAGCAGCCACGGGATTGCCCAATACAATGAGCAGTTCTTC
TRBD1	NA	TRBV5-5	TRBJ2-2	CASSLFPSGGGGELFF	TGTGCCAGCAGCTTGTTTCCTTCAGGGGGCGGCGGGGAGCTGTTTTTT
NA	NA	TRBV2	TRBJ1-1	CASDLGQKNTEAFF	TGTGCCAGCGACTTAGGACAGAAGAACACTGAAGCTTTCTTT
TRBD2	NA	TRBV4-1	TRBJ2-5	CASSQDSLGGGLQETQYF	TGCGCCAGCAGCCAAGATTCTCTGGGGGGGGGTCTACAAGAGACCCAGTACTTC
TRBD2	NA	TRBV9	TRBJ2-1	CASSVAPSGGSEQFF	TGTGCCAGCAGCGTAGCCCCTAGCGGGGGCTCTGAGCAGTTCTTC
NA	NA	TRBV18	TRBJ1-6	CASSPDSYYNSPLHF	TGTGCCAGCTCACCCGACAGCTACTATAATTCACCCCTCCACTTT
TRBD1	NA	TRBV6-5	TRBJ2-7	CASSYWTGMTYEQYF	TGTGCCAGCAGTTACTGGACAGGGATGACCTACGAGCAGTACTTC
NA	NA	TRBV4-1	TRBJ2-1	CASSQVRATDNEQFF	TGCGCCAGCAGCCAAGTCAGGGCGACCGACAATGAGCAGTTCTTC
TRBD1	NA	TRBV19	TRBJ2-7	CASSIAGTGASEQYF	TGTGCCAGTAGTATAGCGGGGACAGGGGCTTCCGAGCAGTACTTC
TRBD2	NA	TRBV10-3	TRBJ2-7	CAISPLAGVILRHEQYF	TGTGCCATCAGCCCGCTAGCGGGGGTTATACTCCGTCACGAGCAGTACTTC
NA	NA	TRBV5-8	TRBJ2-3	CASSGRTATDTQYF	TGTGCCAGCAGCGGTAGGACAGCCACAGATACGCAGTATTTT
TRBD2	NA	TRBV6-6	TRBJ2-1	CASAMGGGYNEQFF	TGTGCCAGCGCCATGGGGGGGGGCTACAATGAGCAGTTCTTC
NA	once	TRBV5-4	TRBJ1-1	CASSPSLNTEAFF	TGTGCCAGCAGCCCCTCCCTGAACACTGAAGCTTTCTTT
NA	NA	TRBV19	TRBJ1-2	CASKVRGRSGGYTF	TGTGCCAGTAAGGTACGGGGGAGGTCGGGTGGCTACACCTTC
NA	NA	TRBV10-3	TRBJ2-7	CAISGDSQQYF	TGTGCCATCAGTGGAGACAGTCAGCAGTACTTC
TRBD1	NA	TRBV9	TRBJ2-2	CASSVDPTGDTGELFF	TGTGCCAGCAGCGTAGATCCTACAGGGGACACCGGGGAGCTGTTTTTT
TRBD1	few	TRBV30	TRBJ1-5	CAWGTGGGNQPQHF	TGTGCCTGGGGGACAGGGGGAGGCAATCAGCCCCAGCATTTT
TRBD1	NA	TRBV10-3	TRBJ1-5	CAISESGGGNQPQHF	TGTGCCATCAGTGAATCAGGGGGAGGAAATCAGCCCCAGCATTTT